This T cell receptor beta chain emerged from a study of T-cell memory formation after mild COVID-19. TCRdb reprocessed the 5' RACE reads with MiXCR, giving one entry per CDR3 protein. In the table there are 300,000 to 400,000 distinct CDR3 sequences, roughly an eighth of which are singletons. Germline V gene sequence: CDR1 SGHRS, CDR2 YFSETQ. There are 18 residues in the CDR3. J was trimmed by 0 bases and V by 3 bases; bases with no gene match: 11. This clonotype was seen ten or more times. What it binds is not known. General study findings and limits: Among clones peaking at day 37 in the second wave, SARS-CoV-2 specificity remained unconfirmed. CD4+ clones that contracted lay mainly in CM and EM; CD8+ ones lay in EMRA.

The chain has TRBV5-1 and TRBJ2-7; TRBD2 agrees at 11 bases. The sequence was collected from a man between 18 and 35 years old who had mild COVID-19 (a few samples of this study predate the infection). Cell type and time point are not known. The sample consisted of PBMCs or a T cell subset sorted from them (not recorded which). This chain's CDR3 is CASSSQSSGGATSYEQYF. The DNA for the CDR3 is TGCGCCAGCAGCTCCCAGAGTAGCGGGGGGGCCACCTCCTACGAGCAGTACTTC.